This T cell receptor beta chain was captured in a study of blood T cell repertoires in COVID-19. In the study overall: The study drew acute and convalescent COVID-19 samples from the United States, Italy and Spain. The analysed material was cDNA or gDNA that came from T cells, B-cell-depleted T cells, or PBMCs.

Germline lookup yields CDR1 SGHRS and CDR2 YFSETQ. Trimming cost V 2 bases and J 5 bases; bases outside gene matches: 6. The CDR3 is made up of 15 amino acids. Sequencing was performed with immunoSEQ multiplex PCR; in TCRdb, only in-frame clones are kept and a portion is missing. The sample lists some 220,000 clones, 80% to 90% occurring once. Recruitment covered 25 or so US areas and drew participants whose ages spanned roughly 18 to 100 years. Assignments of participants to cohorts depended upon their own reported clinical history. Source material: PBMCs or T cells enriched from blood (not recorded which). The rearrangement links TRBV5-1 to TRBJ2-1; TRBD2 matches at 8 bases. This receptor was taken from a woman in her late teens or twenties in a cohort exposed to, infected with or recovered from COVID-19 (not recorded which). This CDR3 reads CASSLIAGSNNEQFF. The CDR3 region has the DNA TGCGCCAGCAGCTTAATAGCGGGGAGCAACAATGAGCAGTTCTTC. Full variable domain (remainder filled in from reference TRBV5-1 and TRBJ2-1): KAGVTQTPRYLIKTRGQQVTLSCSPISGHRSVSWYQQTPGQGLQFLFEYFSETQRNKGNFPGRFSGRQFSNSRSEMNVSTLELGDSALYLCASSLIAGSNNEQFFGPGTRLTVL.